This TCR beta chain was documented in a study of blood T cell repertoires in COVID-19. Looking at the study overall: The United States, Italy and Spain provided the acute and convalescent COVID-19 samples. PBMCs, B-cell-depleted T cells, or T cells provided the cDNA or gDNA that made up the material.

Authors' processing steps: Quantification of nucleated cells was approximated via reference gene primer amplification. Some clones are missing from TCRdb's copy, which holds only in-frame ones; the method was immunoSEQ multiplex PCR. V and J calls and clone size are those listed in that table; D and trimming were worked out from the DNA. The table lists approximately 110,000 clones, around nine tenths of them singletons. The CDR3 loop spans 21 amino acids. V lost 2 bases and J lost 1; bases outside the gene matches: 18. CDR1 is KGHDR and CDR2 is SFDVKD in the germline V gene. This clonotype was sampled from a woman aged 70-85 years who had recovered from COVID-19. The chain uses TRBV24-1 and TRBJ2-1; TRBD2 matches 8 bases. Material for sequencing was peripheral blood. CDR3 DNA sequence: TGTGCCACCAGTGATTCCCCCGCGCGGGGGGCGGCGGGTGGTTCCTACAATGAGCAGTTCTTC. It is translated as CATSDSPARGAAGGSYNEQFF.